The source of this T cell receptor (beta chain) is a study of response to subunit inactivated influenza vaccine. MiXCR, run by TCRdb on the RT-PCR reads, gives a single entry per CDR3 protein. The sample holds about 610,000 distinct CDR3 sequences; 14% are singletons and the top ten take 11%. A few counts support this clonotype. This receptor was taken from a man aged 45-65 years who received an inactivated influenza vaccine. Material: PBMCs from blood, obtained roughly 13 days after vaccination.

CDR3 loop: CASSYLPLSEQYF. The CDR3 DNA sequence: TGTGCCAGCAGTTACTTACCCCTGAGCGAGCAGTACTTC. J is TRBJ2-7 and V is TRBV6-5; D call uncertain. CDR1 is MNHEY, CDR2 SVGAGI, per germline. Trimming removed 1 base from V and 6 bases from J, with 10 bases in between. The CDR3 runs 13 residues.